The next 24 T cell receptor beta chains were all read from a single sample in a study of cytomegalovirus exposure and HLA in healthy donors. PCR amplification relied on 60 Vbeta primers (plus 13 Jbeta primers). Method: immunoSEQ multiplex PCR; TCRdb's copy keeps in-frame clones and lacks some. The sample records roughly 300,000 clones, 86% being singletons. The material sequenced was PBMCs. The receptors were gathered from a man in his forties in good health and CMV-seropositive.

This chain links TRBV6-4 with TRBJ2-1; 7 bases align to TRBD2. Trimming took 2 bases from V and 7 from J; bases not matched to a gene: 8. The CDR3 loop spans 15 amino acids. Per the germline V gene, CDR1 is MRHNA and CDR2 is SNTAGT. The CDR3 is CASSDSGGRANEQFF. The DNA of the CDR3 is TGTGCCAGCAGTGACAGTGGCGGGAGAGCGAATGAGCAGTTCTTC.

The genes are TRBV5-6 and TRBJ2-7; 7 nucleotides match TRBD1. The germline CDR1 and CDR2 sequences are SGHDT and YYEEEE. The CDR3 spans 14 residues. The V gene end was trimmed by 0 bases and the J gene end by 2 bases; junction bases not matched to a gene: 2. CDR3 coding DNA: TGTGCCAGCAGCTTGGGACAGGGTCCCTACGAGCAGTACTTC. This translates into CASSLGQGPYEQYF. Filled out from reference TRBV5-6 and TRBJ2-7, the complete variable domain reads DAGVTQSPTHLIKTRGQQVTLRCSPKSGHDTVSWYQQALGQGPQFIFQYYEEEERQRGNFPDRFSGHQFPNYSSELNVNALLLGDSALYLCASSLGQGPYEQYFGPGTRLTVT.

V and J are TRBV14 and TRBJ2-5; weak D call: TRBD2 (6 bases). Trimming removed 2 bases at V and 2 bases at J, with 15 bases between. Per germline, CDR1 SGHDN and CDR2 FVKESK. The CDR3 has 16 residues. CDR3 sequence (DNA): TGTGCCAGCAGCCAATTCCGCGGGATAGGACAAGAGACCCAGTACTTC. Protein sequence: CASSQFRGIGQETQYF. Full variable domain (missing parts from reference TRBV14 and TRBJ2-5): EAGVTQFPSHSVIEKGQTVTLRCDPISGHDNLYWYRRVMGKEIKFLLHFVKESKQDESGMPNNRFLAERTGGTYSTLKVQPAELEDSGVYFCASSQFRGIGQETQYFGPGTRLLVL.

This sequence joins TRBV15 and TRBJ2-5; TRBD1 matches 7 bases. The assigned J gene may be wrong: the sequence end matches TRBJ2-7 better. The CDR3 totals 14 residues. Germline V lookup: CDR1 LNHNV, CDR2 YYDKDF (reference sequence). CDR3 loop: CATSRPGTAYEQYF. CDR3 coding DNA: TGTGCCACCAGCAGACCCGGGACAGCCTACGAGCAGTACTTC.

Only one count was recorded for this clone. CDR3 nucleotides: TGTGCCAGCAGTCGACAGGGGGGAAATCAGCCCCAGCATTTT. Residues: CASSRQGGNQPQHF. The chain links TRBV11-2 to TRBJ1-5, with 9 bases fitting TRBD1. In germline, CDR1 is SGHAT, CDR2 FQNNGV. With 6 bases clipped from V and 4 bases from J, the junction kept 4 bases outside the gene matches. There are 14 residues in the CDR3. The full variable domain, completed using reference TRBV11-2 and TRBJ1-5, is EAGVAQSPRYKIIEKRQSVAFWCNPISGHATLYWYQQILGQGPKLLIQFQNNGVVDDSQLPKDRFSAERLKGVDSTLKIQPAKLEDSAVYLCASSRQGGNQPQHFGDGTRLSIL.

The rearrangement uses TRBV7-2 and TRBJ2-3; TRBD2 aligns across 9 bases. Germline-derived CDR1 and CDR2 are SGHTA and FQGNSA. Trimming took 3 bases from V and 4 from J; bases not matched to a gene: 5. This CDR3 is built from 15 residues. This chain's CDR3 is CASSFRGREPDTQYF. For the CDR3, the DNA is TGTGCCAGCAGCTTCCGCGGGAGGGAACCAGATACGCAGTATTTT.

The chain employs TRBV19 and TRBJ2-7; TRBD2 aligns across 14 bases. Trimming took 4 bases from V and 4 from J; bases not matched to a gene: 3. The CDR3 has 15 amino acids. Germline values: CDR1 LNHDA, CDR2 SQIVND (reference sequence). The CDR3 spells CASSKGLAGEYEQYF. CDR3 DNA: TGTGCCAGTAGTAAGGGACTAGCGGGAGAGTACGAGCAGTACTTC.

This rearrangement joins TRBV4-3 to TRBJ2-7; perhaps TRBD1 as D (6 bases). The V and J ends lost 0 bases and 0 bases respectively, with 12 bases between them. From germline, CDR1 is LGHNA and CDR2 YSLEER. CDR3 length equals 16 residues. The chain's CDR3 is CASSQDSGHTSYEQYF. The CDR3 DNA is TGCGCCAGCAGCCAAGACTCGGGACATACCTCCTACGAGCAGTACTTC.

The rearrangement joins TRBV9 to TRBJ2-2; TRBD2 is a possible D gene (7 bases). This CDR3 is 13 amino acids long. The V end lost 5 bases, the J end lost 4 bases, and 9 bases lay between the germline ends. Germline V gene sequence: CDR1 SGDLS, CDR2 YYNGEE. The CDR3 sequence: CASRGGGTGELFF. CDR3 bases: TGTGCCAGCAGAGGGGGGGGCACCGGGGAGCTGTTTTTT.

The V call is TRBV7-9, the J call TRBJ2-2, with TRBD2 matching 12 bases. The V gene's germline CDR1 is SEHNR and CDR2 FQNEAQ (reference sequence). The V segment lost 1 base and the J segment 5 bases; nucleotides outside the gene matches: 2. CDR3 length: 16 residues. In nucleotides, the CDR3 is TGTGCCAGCAGCTTAGGACTAGCGGGAGTTACCGGGGAGCTGTTTTTT. It encodes CASSLGLAGVTGELFF.

In this sample, this clone turned up once. The gene calls are TRBV18 and TRBJ1-1; 7 bases map to TRBD1. V lost 3 bases, J lost 2 bases, and 9 bases stayed unmatched. CDR1 is KGHSH, CDR2 LQKENI, per germline. This CDR3 has 16 amino acids. The CDR3 nucleotides read TGTGCCAGCTCACCCTACCCCGGACAGGAAAACACTGAAGCTTTCTTT. Protein sequence: CASSPYPGQENTEAFF.

The chain joins TRBV7-2 to TRBJ2-5, with 7 bases that match TRBD2. Losses at the gene ends were 2 bases for V and 7 bases for J; bases not matched to a gene: 10. Germline V lookup: CDR1 SGHTA, CDR2 FQGNSA. CDR3 length equals 15 residues. CDR3 nucleotide sequence: TGTGCCAGCAGCTTATGGGAGGGAGGCTGGGGGACCCAGTACTTC. Protein product: CASSLWEGGWGTQYF.

Remarks on this clone: Within the sample, other DNA sequences also encode this same CDR3. The rearrangement uses TRBV27 and TRBJ2-7, with 7 bases identical to TRBD1. The CDR3 runs to 14 residues. CDR1 and CDR2 from the germline V gene are MNHEY and SMNVEV (reference sequence). J gave up 3 bases and V 2 bases, and 4 bases lay outside the gene matches. CDR3 DNA: TGTGCCAGCAGTTTAGTGGCAGGGGGCTACGAGCAGTACTTC. This encodes CASSLVAGGYEQYF.

The chain joins TRBV5-4 to TRBJ2-3, with TRBD1 identical over 8 bases. With 5 bases clipped from V and 3 bases from J, the junction kept 5 bases outside the gene matches. CDR1 SGHNT and CDR2 YYREEE come from the germline V gene (reference sequence). The CDR3 length is 14 residues. The CDR3 DNA is TGTGCCAGCAGACCATGGACAGGGACAGATACGCAGTATTTT. It codes for CASRPWTGTDTQYF.

CDR3 coding DNA: TGTGCCAGCAGCCTTCCGGGACAGGCCCTCACCGGGGAGCTGTTTTTT. It translates to CASSLPGQALTGELFF. The chain links TRBV5-4 to TRBJ2-2, with 8 bases lining up with TRBD1. CDR3 length: 16 residues. Trimming at V came to 4 bases and at J to 4 bases, leaving 9 bases not matched to a gene. CDR1 is SGHNT and CDR2 is YYREEE in the germline V gene (reference sequence).

This clone was observed a single time. The chain couples TRBV6-4 to TRBJ2-3; TRBD2 matches at 7 bases. The CDR3 consists of 15 residues. V gave up 0 bases and J gave up 2 bases; unmatched junction bases: 2. Germline-derived CDR1 and CDR2 are MRHNA and SNTAGT. CDR3 in amino acids: CASSDSLAATDTQYF. Written as DNA, the CDR3 is TGTGCCAGCAGTGACTCTCTAGCGGCCACAGATACGCAGTATTTT.

The V gene is TRBV29-1, the J gene TRBJ2-2, with 7 bases lining up with TRBD1. Germline V gives CDR1 SQVTM, CDR2 ANQGSEA. The CDR3 length is 13 residues. With V trimmed by 4 bases and J by 2 bases, 1 base remained unmatched. CDR3 sequence reads: CSVAGGNTGELFF. Written as DNA, the CDR3 is TGCAGCGTTGCAGGGGGAAACACCGGGGAGCTGTTTTTT.

This rearrangement joins TRBV19 to TRBJ2-1; 10 positions agree with TRBD2. The CDR3 loop spans 17 amino acids. The V segment lost 4 bases and the J segment 7 bases; nucleotides outside the gene matches: 13. The germline V gene encodes CDR1 LNHDA and CDR2 SQIVND (reference sequence). The CDR3 DNA reads TGTGCCAGTAGTAGGGCTAGCGGGAGAATTGTTGTGAATGAGCAGTTCTTC. The encoded protein is CASSRASGRIVVNEQFF. The whole variable domain, filled in from reference TRBV19 and TRBJ2-1, reads DGGITQSPKYLFRKEGQNVTLSCEQNLNHDAMYWYRQDPGQGLRLIYYSQIVNDFQKGDIAEGYSVSREKKESFPLTVTSAQKNPTAFYLCASSRASGRIVVNEQFFGPGTRLTVL.

J is TRBJ2-6 and V is TRBV6-5, with D tentatively TRBD2 (5 bases). The germline V gene encodes CDR1 MNHEY and CDR2 SVGAGI. Trimming stripped 7 bases from V and 0 bases from J, with 10 bases between. The CDR3 runs 15 residues. CDR3 nucleotides: TGTGCCAGCACTCCCGGGGTCTCTGGGGCCAACGTCCTGACTTTC. Its protein product is CASTPGVSGANVLTF.

As regards this clone: One end of the junction does not line up with germline, which may come from a read error. The chain links TRBV7-9 to TRBJ2-7, with 10 bases that match TRBD2. The CDR3 runs 13 residues. Germline loops: CDR1 SEHNR, CDR2 FQNEAQ (reference sequence). CDR3 nucleotide sequence: TGTTCCAGCAGCTTAGAATTAGCGGGAGGGCAGTACTTC. It specifies CSSSLELAGGQYF.

The chain employs TRBV29-1 and TRBJ2-7; 12 nucleotides agree with TRBD1. Germline loops: CDR1 SQVTM, CDR2 ANQGSEA. The CDR3 is 14 residues long. With 5 bases clipped from V and 5 bases from J, the junction kept 7 bases outside the gene matches. CDR3 sequence reads: CSVLRDRGLDEQYF. CDR3 coding DNA: TGCAGCGTTCTTAGGGACAGGGGGCTCGACGAGCAGTACTTC.

This clone appeared once. The rearrangement links TRBV13 to TRBJ1-4; TRBD1 might be the D (5 bases). Between the trimmed V and J ends, which lost 1 base and 8 bases, there was a span of 20 bases. The length of the CDR3 is 17 residues. In germline, CDR1 is PRHDT, CDR2 FYEKMQ (reference sequence). CDR3 residues: CASSLASFRGIREKLFF. The CDR3, as DNA: TGTGCCAGCAGCTTAGCATCGTTCCGGGGGATTCGGGAAAAACTGTTTTTT.

The V call is TRBV7-8, the J call TRBJ2-4; 10 bases align to TRBD2. The CDR3 extends over 17 amino acids. CDR1 is SGHVS and CDR2 is FQNEAQ in the germline V gene. Trimming took 1 base from V and 7 from J; bases not matched to a gene: 10. CDR3 sequence (DNA): TGTGCCAGCAGCTTAGGGCTAGCGGGAGATTTAGGGAACATTCAGTACTTC. It specifies CASSLGLAGDLGNIQYF.

V and J are TRBV5-6 and TRBJ2-7; D perhaps matches TRBD1 (6 bases). The V end was cut by 1 base, the J end by 5 bases, with 13 bases between. The CDR3 runs 14 residues. Germline V lookup: CDR1 SGHDT, CDR2 YYEEEE. Here the CDR3 DNA reads TGTGCCAGCAGCTTGTGGTCAGGGGCGCACGAGCAGTACTTC. This translates into CASSLWSGAHEQYF. Complete variable domain (other parts from reference TRBV5-6 and TRBJ2-7): DAGVTQSPTHLIKTRGQQVTLRCSPKSGHDTVSWYQQALGQGPQFIFQYYEEEERQRGNFPDRFSGHQFPNYSSELNVNALLLGDSALYLCASSLWSGAHEQYFGPGTRLTVT.